This T cell receptor beta chain was sequenced in a study of blood T cell repertoires in COVID-19. Across the whole study: Sites in the United States, Italy and Spain provided acute and convalescent COVID-19 samples. In each case, the material was cDNA or gDNA derived from T cells, B-cell-depleted T cells, or PBMCs.

Trimming removed 9 bases from V and 2 bases from J, with 10 bases in between. The CDR3 is 12 residues long. The germline V gene has CDR1 KGHDR and CDR2 SFDVKD. How the authors handled the data: For nucleated cells, counts were estimated from reference gene primer amplification. This table comes from immunoSEQ multiplex PCR, and its TCRdb copy is limited to in-frame clones, with some not included. V and J calls and clone size are as listed in that table; D and trimming were resolved from the DNA. Among under 150,000 clones listed, roughly 88% were seen once. This sequence joins TRBV24-1 and TRBJ2-7; TRBD2 might be the D (5 bases). This TCR derives from a man aged 65 to 85 with active COVID-19. The material sequenced was peripheral blood. For the CDR3, the DNA is TGTGCCACCTCGCGGGTCCCCTACGAGCAGTACTTC. This translates into CATSRVPYEQYF.